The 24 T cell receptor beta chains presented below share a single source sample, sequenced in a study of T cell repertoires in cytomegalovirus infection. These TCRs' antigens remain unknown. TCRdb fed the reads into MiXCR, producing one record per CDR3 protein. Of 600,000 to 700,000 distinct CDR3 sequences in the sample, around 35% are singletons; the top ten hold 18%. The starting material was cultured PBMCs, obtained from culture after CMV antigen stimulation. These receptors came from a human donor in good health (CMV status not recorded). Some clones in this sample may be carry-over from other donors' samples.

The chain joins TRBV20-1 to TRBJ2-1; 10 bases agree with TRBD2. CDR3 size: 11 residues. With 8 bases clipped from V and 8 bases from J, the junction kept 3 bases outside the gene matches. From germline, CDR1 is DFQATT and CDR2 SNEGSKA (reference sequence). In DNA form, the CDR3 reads TGCAGTCCAACTAGCGGGGATGAGCAGTTCTTC. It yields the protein CSPTSGDEQFF.

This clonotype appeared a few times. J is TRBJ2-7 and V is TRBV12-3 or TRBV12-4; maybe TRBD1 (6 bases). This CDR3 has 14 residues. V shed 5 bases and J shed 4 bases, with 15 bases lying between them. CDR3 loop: CASSPEGVVYEQYF. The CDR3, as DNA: TGTGCCAGCAGTCCCGAGGGGGTGGTATACGAGCAGTACTTC.

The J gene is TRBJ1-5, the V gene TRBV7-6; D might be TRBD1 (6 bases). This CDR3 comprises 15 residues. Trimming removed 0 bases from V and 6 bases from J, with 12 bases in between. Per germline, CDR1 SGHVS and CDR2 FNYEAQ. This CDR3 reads CASSLAVGGGQPQHF. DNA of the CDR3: TGTGCCAGCAGCTTAGCGGTCGGAGGGGGTCAGCCCCAGCATTTT.

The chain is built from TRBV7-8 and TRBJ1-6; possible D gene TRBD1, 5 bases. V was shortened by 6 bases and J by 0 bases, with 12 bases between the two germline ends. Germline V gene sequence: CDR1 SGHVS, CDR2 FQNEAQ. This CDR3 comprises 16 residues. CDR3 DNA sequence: TGTGCCAGCAGGGGGCCTCGGGCCTCCTATAATTCACCCCTCCACTTT. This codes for CASRGPRASYNSPLHF.

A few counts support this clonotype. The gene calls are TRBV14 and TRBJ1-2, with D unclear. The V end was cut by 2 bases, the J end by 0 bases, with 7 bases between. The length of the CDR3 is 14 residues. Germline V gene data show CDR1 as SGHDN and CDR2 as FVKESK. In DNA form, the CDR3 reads TGTGCCAGCAGCCAATGGTCAGCTAACTATGGCTACACCTTC. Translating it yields CASSQWSANYGYTF.

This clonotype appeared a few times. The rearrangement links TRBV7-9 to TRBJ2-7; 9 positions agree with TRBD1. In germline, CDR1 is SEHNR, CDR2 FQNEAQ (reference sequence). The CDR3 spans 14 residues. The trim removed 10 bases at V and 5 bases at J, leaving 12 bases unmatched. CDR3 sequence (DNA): TGTGCCACCGAGGTGCCGGGACAGGGAAACGAGCAGTACTTC. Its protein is CATEVPGQGNEQYF.

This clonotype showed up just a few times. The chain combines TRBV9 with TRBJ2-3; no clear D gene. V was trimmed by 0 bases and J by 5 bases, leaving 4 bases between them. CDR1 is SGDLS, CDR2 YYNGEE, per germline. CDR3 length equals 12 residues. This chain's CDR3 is CASSVGVDTQYF. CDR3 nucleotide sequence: TGTGCCAGCAGCGTAGGAGTAGATACGCAGTATTTT.

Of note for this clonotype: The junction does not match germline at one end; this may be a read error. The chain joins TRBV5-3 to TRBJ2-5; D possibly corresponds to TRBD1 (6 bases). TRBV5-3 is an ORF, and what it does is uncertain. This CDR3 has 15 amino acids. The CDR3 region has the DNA TGTGCCAGCAGCTTGGGCACCCAGGGGTTAGAGACCCAGTACTTC. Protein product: CASSLGTQGLETQYF.

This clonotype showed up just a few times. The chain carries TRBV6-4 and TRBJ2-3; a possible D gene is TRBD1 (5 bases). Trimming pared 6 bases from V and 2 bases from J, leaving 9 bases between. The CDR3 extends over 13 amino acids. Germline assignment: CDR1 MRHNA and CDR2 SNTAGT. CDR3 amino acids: CASSEGATDTQYF. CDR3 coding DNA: TGTGCCAGCAGCGAAGGGGCCACAGATACGCAGTATTTT.

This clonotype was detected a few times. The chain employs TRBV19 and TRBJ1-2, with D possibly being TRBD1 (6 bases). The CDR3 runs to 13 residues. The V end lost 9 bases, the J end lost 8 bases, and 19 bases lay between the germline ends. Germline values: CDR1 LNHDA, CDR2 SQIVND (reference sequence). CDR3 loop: CASRRGQGEGYTF. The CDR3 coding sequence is TGTGCCAGCCGACGGGGGCAGGGCGAGGGCTACACCTTC.

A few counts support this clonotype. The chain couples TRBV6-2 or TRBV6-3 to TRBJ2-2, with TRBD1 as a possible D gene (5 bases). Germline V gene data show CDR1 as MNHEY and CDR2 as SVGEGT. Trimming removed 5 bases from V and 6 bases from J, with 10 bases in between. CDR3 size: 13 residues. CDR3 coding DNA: TGTGCCAGCAGTCGCAGGGTTCCCGGGGAGCTGTTTTTT. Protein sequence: CASSRRVPGELFF.

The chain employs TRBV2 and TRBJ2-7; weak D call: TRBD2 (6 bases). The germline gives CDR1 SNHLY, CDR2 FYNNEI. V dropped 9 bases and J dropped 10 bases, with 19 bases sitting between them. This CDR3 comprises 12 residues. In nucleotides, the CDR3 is TGTGCCAGTGGGGGAGGTCGGGGCGCACAGTACTTC. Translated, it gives CASGGGRGAQYF. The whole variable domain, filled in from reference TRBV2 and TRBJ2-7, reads EPEVTQTPSHQVTQMGQEVILRCVPISNHLYFYWYRQILGQKVEFLVSFYNNEISEKSEIFDDQFSVERPDGSNFTLKIRSTKLEDSAMYFCASGGGRGAQYFGPGTRLTVT.

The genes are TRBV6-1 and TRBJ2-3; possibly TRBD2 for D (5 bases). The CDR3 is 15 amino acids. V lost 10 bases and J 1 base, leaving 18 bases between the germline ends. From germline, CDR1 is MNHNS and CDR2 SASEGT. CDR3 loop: CAISAGPGGTDTQYF. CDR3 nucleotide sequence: TGTGCCATCTCAGCCGGTCCCGGGGGCACAGATACGCAGTATTTT.

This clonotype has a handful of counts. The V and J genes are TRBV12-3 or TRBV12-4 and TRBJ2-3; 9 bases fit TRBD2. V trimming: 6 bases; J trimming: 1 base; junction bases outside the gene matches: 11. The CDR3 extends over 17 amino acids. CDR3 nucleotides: TGTGCCAGCAGCCCCAGGAGGCGGGAGGGTCGCACAGATACGCAGTATTTT. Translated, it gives CASSPRRREGRTDTQYF.

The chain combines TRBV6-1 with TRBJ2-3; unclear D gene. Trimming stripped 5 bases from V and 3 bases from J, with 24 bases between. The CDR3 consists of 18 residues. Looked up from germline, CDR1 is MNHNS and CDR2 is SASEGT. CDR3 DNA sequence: TGTGCCAGCAGTTACACGCATCAGACCCGCTCCGGAACAGATACGCAGTATTTT. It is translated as CASSYTHQTRSGTDTQYF.

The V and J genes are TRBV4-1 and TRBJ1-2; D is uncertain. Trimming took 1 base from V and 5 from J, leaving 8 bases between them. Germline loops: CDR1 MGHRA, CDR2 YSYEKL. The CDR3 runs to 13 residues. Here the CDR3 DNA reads TGCGCCAGCAGCCAAGTCGCTGAGTATGGCTACACCTTC. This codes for CASSQVAEYGYTF.

The chain's CDR3 is CASSLGGTSGYEQYF. CDR3 coding DNA: TGTGCCAGCAGCTTAGGGGGGACTAGCGGTTACGAGCAGTACTTC. This rearrangement joins TRBV11-2 to TRBJ2-7; 11 bases agree with TRBD2. The CDR3 sequence is 15 residues long. Germline trimming cut 1 base from V and 4 bases from J; bases unmatched to any gene: 3. Germline V gives CDR1 SGHAT, CDR2 FQNNGV.

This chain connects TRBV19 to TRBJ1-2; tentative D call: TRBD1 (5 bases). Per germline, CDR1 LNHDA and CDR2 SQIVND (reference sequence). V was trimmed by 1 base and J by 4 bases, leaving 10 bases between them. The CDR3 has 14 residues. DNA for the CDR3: TGTGCCAGTAGTATAGGGGGCAGAATCTATGGCTACACCTTC. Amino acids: CASSIGGRIYGYTF.

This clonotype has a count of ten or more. The CDR3 bases are TGTGCCAGCAGAAACCGGGTCGCAAGCGAGCAGTACTTC. It yields the protein CASRNRVASEQYF. J is TRBJ2-7 and V is TRBV6-6, with D uncertain. V lost 6 bases and J 6 bases, leaving 15 bases between the germline ends. Germline lookup yields CDR1 MNHNY and CDR2 SVGAGI (reference sequence). This CDR3 has 13 amino acids.

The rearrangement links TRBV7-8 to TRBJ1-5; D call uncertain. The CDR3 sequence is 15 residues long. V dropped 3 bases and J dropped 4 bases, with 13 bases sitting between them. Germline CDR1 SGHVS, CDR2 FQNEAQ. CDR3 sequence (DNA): TGTGCCAGCAGCTTCAGTCGACTGCGAAATCAGCCCCAGCATTTT. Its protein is CASSFSRLRNQPQHF.

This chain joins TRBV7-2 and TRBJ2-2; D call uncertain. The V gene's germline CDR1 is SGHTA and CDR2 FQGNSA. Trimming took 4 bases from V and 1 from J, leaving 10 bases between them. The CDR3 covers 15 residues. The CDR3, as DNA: TGTGCCAGCAGCTACGGTTTCTTGAACACCGGGGAGCTGTTTTTT. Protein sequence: CASSYGFLNTGELFF. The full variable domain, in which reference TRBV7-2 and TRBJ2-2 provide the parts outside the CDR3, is GAGVSQSPSNKVTEKGKDVELRCDPISGHTALYWYRQSLGQGLEFLIYFQGNSAPDKSGLPSDRFSAERTGGSVSTLTIQRTQQEDSAVYLCASSYGFLNTGELFFGEGSRLTVL.

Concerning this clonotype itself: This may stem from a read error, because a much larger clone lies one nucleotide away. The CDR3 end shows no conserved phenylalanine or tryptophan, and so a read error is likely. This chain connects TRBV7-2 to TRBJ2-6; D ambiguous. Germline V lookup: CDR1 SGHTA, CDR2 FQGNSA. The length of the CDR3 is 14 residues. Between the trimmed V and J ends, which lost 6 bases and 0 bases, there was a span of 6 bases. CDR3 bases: TGTGCCAGCAGAAGGGTCTCTGGGGCCAACGTCCTGACTTAC. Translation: CASRRVSGANVLTY.

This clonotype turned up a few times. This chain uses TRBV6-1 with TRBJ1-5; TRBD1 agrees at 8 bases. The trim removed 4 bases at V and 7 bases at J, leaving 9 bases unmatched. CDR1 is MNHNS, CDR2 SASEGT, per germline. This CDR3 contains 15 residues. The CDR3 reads CASSVDRVGGQPQHF. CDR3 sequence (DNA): TGTGCCAGCAGTGTGGACAGGGTAGGAGGCCAGCCCCAGCATTTT.

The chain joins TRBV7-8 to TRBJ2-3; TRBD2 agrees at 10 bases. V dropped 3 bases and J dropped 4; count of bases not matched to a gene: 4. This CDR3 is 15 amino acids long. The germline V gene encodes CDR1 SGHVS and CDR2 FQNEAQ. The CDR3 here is CASSFLAGVADTQYF. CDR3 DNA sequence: TGTGCCAGCAGCTTTCTAGCGGGAGTCGCAGATACGCAGTATTTT.